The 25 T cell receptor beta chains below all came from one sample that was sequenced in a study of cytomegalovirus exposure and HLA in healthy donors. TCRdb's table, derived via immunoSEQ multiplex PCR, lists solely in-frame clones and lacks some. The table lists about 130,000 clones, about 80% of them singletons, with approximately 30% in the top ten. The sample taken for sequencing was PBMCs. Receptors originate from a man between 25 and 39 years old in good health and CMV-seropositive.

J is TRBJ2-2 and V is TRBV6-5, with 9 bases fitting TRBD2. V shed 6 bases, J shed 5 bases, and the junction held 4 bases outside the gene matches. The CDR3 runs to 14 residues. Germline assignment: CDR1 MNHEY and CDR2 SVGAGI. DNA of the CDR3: TGTGCCAGCAGGCGGGGGGGGCCTACCGGGGAGCTGTTTTTT. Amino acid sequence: CASRRGGPTGELFF.

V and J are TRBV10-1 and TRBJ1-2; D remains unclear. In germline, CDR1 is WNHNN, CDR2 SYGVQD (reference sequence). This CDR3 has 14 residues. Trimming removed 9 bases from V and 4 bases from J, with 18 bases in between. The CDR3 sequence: CARTSGQRSYGYTF. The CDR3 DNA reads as TGCGCCAGGACCAGTGGCCAGAGGTCCTATGGCTACACCTTC.

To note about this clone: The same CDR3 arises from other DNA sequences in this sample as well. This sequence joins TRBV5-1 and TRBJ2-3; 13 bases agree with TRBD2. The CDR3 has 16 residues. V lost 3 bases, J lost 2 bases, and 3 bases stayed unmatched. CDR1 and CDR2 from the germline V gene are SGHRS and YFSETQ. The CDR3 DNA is TGCGCCAGCAGCTCCGGACTAGCGGGAGTCACAGATACGCAGTATTTT. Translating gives CASSSGLAGVTDTQYF.

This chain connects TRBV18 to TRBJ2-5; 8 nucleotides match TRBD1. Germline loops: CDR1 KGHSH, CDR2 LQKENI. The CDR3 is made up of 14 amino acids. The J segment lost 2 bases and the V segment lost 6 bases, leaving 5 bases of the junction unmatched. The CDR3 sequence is CASSGRGPQETQYF. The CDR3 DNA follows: TGTGCCAGCTCCGGCAGGGGGCCTCAAGAGACCCAGTACTTC.

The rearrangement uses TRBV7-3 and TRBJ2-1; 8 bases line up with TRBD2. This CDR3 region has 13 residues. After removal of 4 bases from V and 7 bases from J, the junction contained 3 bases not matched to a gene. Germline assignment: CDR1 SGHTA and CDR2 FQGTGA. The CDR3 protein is CASSSGGKNEQFF. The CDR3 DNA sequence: TGTGCCAGCAGCTCGGGGGGGAAGAATGAGCAGTTCTTC.

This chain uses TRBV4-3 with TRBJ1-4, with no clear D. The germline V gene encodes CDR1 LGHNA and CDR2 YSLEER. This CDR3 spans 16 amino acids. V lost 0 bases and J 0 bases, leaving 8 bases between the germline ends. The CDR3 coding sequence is TGCGCCAGCAGCCAAGATCTGGCAGCAACTAATGAAAAACTGTTTTTT. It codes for CASSQDLAATNEKLFF.

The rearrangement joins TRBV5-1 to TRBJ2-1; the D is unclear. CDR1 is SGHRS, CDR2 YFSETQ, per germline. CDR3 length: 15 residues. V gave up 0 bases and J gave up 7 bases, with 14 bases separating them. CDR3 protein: CASSLVLGPLNEQFF. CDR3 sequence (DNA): TGCGCCAGCAGCTTGGTGCTAGGCCCCCTTAATGAGCAGTTCTTC.

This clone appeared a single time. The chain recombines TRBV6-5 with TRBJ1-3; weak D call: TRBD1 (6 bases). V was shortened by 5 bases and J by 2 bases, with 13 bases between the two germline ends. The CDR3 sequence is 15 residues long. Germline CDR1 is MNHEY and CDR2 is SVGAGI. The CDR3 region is CASSATQGTGNTIYF. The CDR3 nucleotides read TGTGCCAGCAGTGCAACTCAGGGGACTGGAAACACCATATATTTT.

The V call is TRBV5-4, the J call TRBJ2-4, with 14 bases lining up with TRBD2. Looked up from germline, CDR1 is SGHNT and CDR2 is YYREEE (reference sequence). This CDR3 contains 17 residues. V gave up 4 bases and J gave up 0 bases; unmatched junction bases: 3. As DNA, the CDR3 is TGTGCCAGCAGCGTGGGACTAGCGGGGGTAGCCAAAAACATTCAGTACTTC. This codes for CASSVGLAGVAKNIQYF.

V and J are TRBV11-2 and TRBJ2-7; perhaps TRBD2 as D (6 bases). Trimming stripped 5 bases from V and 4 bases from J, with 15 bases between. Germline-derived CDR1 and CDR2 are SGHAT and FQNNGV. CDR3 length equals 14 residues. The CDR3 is CASSAAAAGYEQYF. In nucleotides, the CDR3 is TGTGCCAGCAGCGCCGCGGCGGCGGGATACGAGCAGTACTTC.

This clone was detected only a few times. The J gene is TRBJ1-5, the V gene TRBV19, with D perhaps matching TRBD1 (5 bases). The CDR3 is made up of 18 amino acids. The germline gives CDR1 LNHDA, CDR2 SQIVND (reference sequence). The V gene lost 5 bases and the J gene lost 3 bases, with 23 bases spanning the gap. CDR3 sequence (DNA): TGTGCCAGTAGTCTCTGGGGGGGGTGGGACCTTCTCAATCAGCCCCAGCATTTT. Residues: CASSLWGGWDLLNQPQHF.

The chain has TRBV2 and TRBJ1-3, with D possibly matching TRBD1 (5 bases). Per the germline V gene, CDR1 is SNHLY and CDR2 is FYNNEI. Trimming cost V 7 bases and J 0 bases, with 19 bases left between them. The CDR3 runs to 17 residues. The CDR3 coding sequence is TGTGCCAGCATCATTGGGGACCGGGGGATCTCTGGAAACACCATATATTTT. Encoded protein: CASIIGDRGISGNTIYF.

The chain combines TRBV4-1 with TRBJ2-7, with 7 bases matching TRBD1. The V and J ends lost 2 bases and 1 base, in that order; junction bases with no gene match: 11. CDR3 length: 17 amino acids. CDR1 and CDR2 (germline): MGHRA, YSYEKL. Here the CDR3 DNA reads TGCGCCAGCAGCCAAACAAGTCAGCAGGGGGATTCCTACGAGCAGTACTTC. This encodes CASSQTSQQGDSYEQYF.

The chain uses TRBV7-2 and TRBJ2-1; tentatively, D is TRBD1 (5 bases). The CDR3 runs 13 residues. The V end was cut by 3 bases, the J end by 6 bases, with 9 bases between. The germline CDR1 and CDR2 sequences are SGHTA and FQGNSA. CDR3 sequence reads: CASSLGPTNEQFF. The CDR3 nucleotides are TGTGCCAGCAGCTTGGGGCCGACCAATGAGCAGTTCTTC.

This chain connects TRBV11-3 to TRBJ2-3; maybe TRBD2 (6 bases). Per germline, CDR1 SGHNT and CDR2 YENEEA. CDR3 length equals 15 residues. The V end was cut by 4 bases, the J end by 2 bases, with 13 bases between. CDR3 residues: CASSWGLKDTDTQYF. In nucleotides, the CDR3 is TGTGCCAGCAGCTGGGGACTCAAAGACACAGATACGCAGTATTTT. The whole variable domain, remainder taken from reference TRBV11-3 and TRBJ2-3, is EAGVVQSPRYKIIEKKQPVAFWCNPISGHNTLYWYLQNLGQGPELLIRYENEEAVDDSQLPKDRFSAERLKGVDSTLKIQPAELGDSAVYLCASSWGLKDTDTQYFGPGTRLTVL.

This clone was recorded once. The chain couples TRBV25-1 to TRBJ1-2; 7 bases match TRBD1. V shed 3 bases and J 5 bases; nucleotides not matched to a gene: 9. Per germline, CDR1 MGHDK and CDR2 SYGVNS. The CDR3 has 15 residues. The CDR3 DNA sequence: TGTGCCAGCAGTGAGGGGACAGTCCCCTTTTATGGCTACACCTTC. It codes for CASSEGTVPFYGYTF.

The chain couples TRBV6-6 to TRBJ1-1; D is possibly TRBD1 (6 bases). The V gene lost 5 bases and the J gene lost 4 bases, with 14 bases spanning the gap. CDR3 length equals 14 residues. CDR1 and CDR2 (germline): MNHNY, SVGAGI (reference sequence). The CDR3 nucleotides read TGTGCCAGCAGTCCCTACAGGGTGGGCACTGAAGCTTTCTTT. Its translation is CASSPYRVGTEAFF.

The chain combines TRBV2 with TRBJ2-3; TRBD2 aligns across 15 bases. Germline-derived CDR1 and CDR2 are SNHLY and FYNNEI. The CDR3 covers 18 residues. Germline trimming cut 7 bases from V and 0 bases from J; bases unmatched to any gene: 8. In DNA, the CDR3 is TGTGCCAGCACCTACCTGGGGACTAGCGGGAGGAGCACAGATACGCAGTATTTT. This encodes CASTYLGTSGRSTDTQYF.

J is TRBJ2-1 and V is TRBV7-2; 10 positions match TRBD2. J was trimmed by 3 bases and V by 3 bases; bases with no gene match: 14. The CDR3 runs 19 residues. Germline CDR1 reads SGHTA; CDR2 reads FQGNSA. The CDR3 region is CASSFPAGFPSGSYNEQFF. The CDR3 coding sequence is TGTGCCAGCAGCTTTCCGGCGGGTTTTCCTAGCGGGAGCTACAATGAGCAGTTCTTC.

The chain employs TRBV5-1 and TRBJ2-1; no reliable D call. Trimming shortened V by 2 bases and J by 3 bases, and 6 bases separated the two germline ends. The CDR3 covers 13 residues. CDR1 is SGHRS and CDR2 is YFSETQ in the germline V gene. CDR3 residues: CASSFGGYNEQFF. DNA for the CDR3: TGCGCCAGCAGCTTCGGCGGCTACAATGAGCAGTTCTTC.

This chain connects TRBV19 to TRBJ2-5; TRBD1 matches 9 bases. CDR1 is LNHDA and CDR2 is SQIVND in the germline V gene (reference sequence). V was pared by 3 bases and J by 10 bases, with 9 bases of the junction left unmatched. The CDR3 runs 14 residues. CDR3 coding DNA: TGTGCCAGTAGTATTTTACAGGGGGCGATTATCCAGTACTTC. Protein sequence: CASSILQGAIIQYF.

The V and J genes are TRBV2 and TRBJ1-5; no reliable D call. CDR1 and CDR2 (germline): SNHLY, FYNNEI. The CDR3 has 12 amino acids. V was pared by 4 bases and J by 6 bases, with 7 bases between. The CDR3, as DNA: TGTGCCAGCAGTGCGGGATTTCAGCCCCAGCATTTT. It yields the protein CASSAGFQPQHF. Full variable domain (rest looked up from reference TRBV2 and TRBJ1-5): EPEVTQTPSHQVTQMGQEVILRCVPISNHLYFYWYRQILGQKVEFLVSFYNNEISEKSEIFDDQFSVERPDGSNFTLKIRSTKLEDSAMYFCASSAGFQPQHFGDGTRLSIL.

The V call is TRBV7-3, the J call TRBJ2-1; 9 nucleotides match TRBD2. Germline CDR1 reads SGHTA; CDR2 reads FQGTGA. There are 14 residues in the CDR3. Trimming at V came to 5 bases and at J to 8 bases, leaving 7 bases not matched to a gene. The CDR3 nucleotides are TGTGCCAGCAGCGCTAGCGGGGTACAGGATGAGCAGTTCTTC. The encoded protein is CASSASGVQDEQFF.

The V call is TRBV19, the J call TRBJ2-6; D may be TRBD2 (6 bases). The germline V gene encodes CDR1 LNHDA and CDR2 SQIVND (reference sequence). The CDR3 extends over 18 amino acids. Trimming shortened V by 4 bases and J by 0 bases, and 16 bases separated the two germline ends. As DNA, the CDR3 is TGTGCCAGTAGTAGCCGCGGGACGGACCGCTCTGGGGCCAACGTCCTGACTTTC. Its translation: CASSSRGTDRSGANVLTF. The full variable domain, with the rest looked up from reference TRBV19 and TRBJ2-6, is DGGITQSPKYLFRKEGQNVTLSCEQNLNHDAMYWYRQDPGQGLRLIYYSQIVNDFQKGDIAEGYSVSREKKESFPLTVTSAQKNPTAFYLCASSSRGTDRSGANVLTFGAGSRLTVL.

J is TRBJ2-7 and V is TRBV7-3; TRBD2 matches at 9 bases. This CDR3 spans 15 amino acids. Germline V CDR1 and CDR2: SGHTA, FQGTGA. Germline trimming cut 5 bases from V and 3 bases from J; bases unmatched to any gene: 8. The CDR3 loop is CASSQAGGSGYEQYF. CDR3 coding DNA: TGTGCCAGCAGCCAAGCGGGGGGAAGTGGCTACGAGCAGTACTTC.